The T cell receptor (beta chain) under discussion was sequenced for a study of response to subunit inactivated influenza vaccine. Overall study findings and caveats: Each seasonal influenza vaccination, the authors suggested, recruits few new T cells.

The CDR3 length is 14 residues. Trimming removed 6 bases from V and 2 bases from J; junction bases left unmatched: 7. TCRdb re-derived calls from the RT-PCR reads in MiXCR, one entry per CDR3 protein. This sample has some 500,000 distinct CDR3 sequences, with over 25% found just once. This clonotype came up a few times. Its specificity is not known. The chain joins TRBV12-3 or TRBV12-4 to TRBJ2-7; the match to TRBD1 covers 7 bases. The source was CD4+ T cells sorted from PBMCs, collected more than 4 days after vaccination. The sequence was collected from a man aged 45 to 65 who received an inactivated influenza vaccine. In DNA form, the CDR3 reads TGTGCCAGCAGCCTAAGGGACAGCGCCTACGAGCAGTACTTC. It codes for CASSLRDSAYEQYF.